This TCR beta chain was retrieved from a study of T cell responses to AZD1222 COVID-19 vaccine. General study results and limits: The study found vaccine-associated CD4 TCRs spanning spike, dominant at 160-218 and 743-854. An increase in Spike-specific TCR breadth and depth was observed after two AZD1222 doses. Among those given AZD1222, only five to seven were seropositive at baseline. No repertoire was sampled before or during the peak T cell response, only after it.

Turning to this clone: What it recognizes is unknown.

Profiling relied on immunoSEQ multiplex PCR, and the TCRdb table lists in-frame clones only, not all of them. The sample lists more than 80,000 clones; more than 85% were seen once. Sequenced here: peripheral blood, sampled 28 days after the second AZD1222 dose. The receptor's source is an adult who received the AZD1222 COVID-19 vaccine.

CDR3 in amino acids: CASSWLTRRATDTQYF. The CDR3 region has the DNA TGTGCCAGCAGTTGGTTAACTCGGAGGGCCACAGATACGCAGTATTTT. The chain is built from TRBV2 and TRBJ2-3, with D perhaps TRBD2 (6 bases). The CDR3 is 16 residues long. The V gene lost 5 bases and the J gene lost 2 bases, with 17 bases spanning the gap. Germline CDR1 SNHLY, CDR2 FYNNEI.